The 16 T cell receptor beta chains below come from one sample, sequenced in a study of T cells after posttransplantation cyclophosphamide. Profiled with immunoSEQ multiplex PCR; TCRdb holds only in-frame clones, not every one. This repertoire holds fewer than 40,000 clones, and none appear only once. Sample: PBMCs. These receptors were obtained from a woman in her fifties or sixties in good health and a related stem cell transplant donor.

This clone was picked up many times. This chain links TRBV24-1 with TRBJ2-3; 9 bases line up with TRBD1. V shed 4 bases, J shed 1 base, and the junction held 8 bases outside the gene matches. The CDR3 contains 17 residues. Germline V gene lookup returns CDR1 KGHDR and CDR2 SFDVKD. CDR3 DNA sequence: TGTGCCACCAGTGACCCCCTACAGGGGGCGGGCACAGATACGCAGTATTTT. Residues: CATSDPLQGAGTDTQYF.

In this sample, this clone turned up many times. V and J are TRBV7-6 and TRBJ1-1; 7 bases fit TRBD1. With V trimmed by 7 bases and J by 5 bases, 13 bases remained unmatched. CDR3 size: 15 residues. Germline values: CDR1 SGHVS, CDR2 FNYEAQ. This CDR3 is CASKKAQGGLTEAFF. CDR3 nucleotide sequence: TGTGCCAGCAAAAAGGCGCAGGGGGGATTGACTGAAGCTTTCTTT.

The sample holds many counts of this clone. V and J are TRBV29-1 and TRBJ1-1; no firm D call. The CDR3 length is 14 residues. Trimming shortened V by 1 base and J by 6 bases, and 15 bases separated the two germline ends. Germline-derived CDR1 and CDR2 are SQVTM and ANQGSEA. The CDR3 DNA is TGCAGCGTTGAAGGGGCCGGGAGCGGGGCTGAAGCTTTCTTT. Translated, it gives CSVEGAGSGAEAFF.

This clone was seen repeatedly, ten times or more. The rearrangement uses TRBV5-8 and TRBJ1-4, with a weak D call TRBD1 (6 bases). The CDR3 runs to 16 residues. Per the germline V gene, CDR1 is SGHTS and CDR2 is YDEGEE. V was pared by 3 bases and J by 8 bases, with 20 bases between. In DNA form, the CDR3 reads TGTGCCAGCAGCTCGACACACCAGGGAAGGGGGGAAAAACTGTTTTTT. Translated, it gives CASSSTHQGRGEKLFF.

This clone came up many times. Written as DNA, the CDR3 is TGCGCCAGCAGCCAAGATCTCCTTCGGCAGGGTGCTGGGAATGAGCAGTTCTTC. Its translation: CASSQDLLRQGAGNEQFF. The J gene is TRBJ2-1, the V gene TRBV4-3; D perhaps matches TRBD1 (5 bases). Germline CDR1 and CDR2: LGHNA and YSLEER. V lost 0 bases and J lost 7, with 22 bases in between. The CDR3 runs 18 residues.

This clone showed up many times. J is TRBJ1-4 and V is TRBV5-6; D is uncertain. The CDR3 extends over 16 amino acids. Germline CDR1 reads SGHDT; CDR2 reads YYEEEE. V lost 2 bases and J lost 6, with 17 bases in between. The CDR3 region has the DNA TGTGCCAGCAGCTTACCTACGGGGAGGAGTGATGAAAAACTGTTTTTT. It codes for CASSLPTGRSDEKLFF.

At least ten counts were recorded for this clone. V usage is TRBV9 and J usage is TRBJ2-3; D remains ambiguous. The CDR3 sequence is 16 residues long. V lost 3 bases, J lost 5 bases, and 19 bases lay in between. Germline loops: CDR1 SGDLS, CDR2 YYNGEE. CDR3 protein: CASSAHTPTSGDTQYF. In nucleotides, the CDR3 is TGTGCCAGCAGCGCCCACACCCCCACTTCGGGAGATACGCAGTATTTT.

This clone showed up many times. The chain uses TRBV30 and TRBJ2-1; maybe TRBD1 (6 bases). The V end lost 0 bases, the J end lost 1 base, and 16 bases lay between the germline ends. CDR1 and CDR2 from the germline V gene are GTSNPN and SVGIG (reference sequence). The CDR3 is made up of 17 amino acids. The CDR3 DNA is TGTGCCTGGAGTGTACTAGGGGCAGGGGAATCCTACAATGAGCAGTTCTTC. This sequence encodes CAWSVLGAGESYNEQFF.

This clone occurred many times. CDR3 DNA: TGTGCCAGCAGTGAGGCCCGTAGCAGGGCGATCTCCTACGAGCAGTACTTC. This gives the protein CASSEARSRAISYEQYF. The rearrangement joins TRBV6-1 to TRBJ2-7, with D possibly TRBD1 on 5 matching bases. The germline CDR1 and CDR2 sequences are MNHNS and SASEGT. The CDR3 covers 17 residues. The germline V and J ends were trimmed by 3 bases and 0 bases, with 18 bases remaining between them.

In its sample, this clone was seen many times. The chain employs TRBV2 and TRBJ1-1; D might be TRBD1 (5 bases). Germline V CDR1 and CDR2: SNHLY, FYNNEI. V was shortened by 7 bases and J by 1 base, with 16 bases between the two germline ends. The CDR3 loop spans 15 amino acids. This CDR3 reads CASMRGSYGNTEAFF. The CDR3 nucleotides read TGTGCCAGCATGAGGGGATCGTACGGGAACACTGAAGCTTTCTTT. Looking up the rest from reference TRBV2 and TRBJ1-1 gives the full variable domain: EPEVTQTPSHQVTQMGQEVILRCVPISNHLYFYWYRQILGQKVEFLVSFYNNEISEKSEIFDDQFSVERPDGSNFTLKIRSTKLEDSAMYFCASMRGSYGNTEAFFGQGTRLTVV.

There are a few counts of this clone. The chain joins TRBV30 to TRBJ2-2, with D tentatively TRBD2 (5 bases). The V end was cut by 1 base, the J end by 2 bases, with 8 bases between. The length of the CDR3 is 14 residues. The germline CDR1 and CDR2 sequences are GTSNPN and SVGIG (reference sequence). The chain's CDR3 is CAWSAGLNTGELFF. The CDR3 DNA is TGTGCCTGGAGTGCGGGGTTAAACACCGGGGAGCTGTTTTTT.

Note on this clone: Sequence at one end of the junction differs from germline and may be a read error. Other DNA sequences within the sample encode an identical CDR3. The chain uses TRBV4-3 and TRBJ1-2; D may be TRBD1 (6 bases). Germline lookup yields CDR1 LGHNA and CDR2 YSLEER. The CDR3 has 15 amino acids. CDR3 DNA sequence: TGCGCCAGCAGCCAAGGCGAGGGGACACCTTATGGCTATACCTTC. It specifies CASSQGEGTPYGYTF.

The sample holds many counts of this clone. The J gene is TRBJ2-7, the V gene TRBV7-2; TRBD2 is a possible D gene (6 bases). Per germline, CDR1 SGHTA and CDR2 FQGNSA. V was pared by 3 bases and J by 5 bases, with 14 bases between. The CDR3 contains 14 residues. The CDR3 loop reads CASSFRLGENEQYF. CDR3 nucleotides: TGTGCCAGCAGCTTTCGACTAGGAGAGAACGAGCAGTACTTC.

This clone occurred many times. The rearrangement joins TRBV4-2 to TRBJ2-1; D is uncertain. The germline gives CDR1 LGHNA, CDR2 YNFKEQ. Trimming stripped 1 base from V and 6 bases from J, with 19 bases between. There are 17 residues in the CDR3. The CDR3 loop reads CASSQVVAPVAGNEQFF. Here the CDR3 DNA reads TGTGCCAGCAGCCAAGTTGTAGCTCCAGTCGCTGGCAATGAGCAGTTCTTC.

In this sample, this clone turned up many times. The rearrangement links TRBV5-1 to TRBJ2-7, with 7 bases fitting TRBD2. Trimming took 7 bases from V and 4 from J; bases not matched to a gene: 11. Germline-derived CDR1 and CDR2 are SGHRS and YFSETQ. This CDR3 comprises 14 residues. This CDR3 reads CASRLDRAGYEQYF. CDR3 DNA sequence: TGCGCCAGCCGTTTGGACCGAGCGGGATACGAGCAGTACTTC.

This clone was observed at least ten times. The CDR3 bases are TGTGCCAGCAGCCAAGTACAGGAACTTTACGAGCAGTACTTC. Translation gives CASSQVQELYEQYF. The chain joins TRBV4-2 to TRBJ2-7, with TRBD1 as a possible D gene (5 bases). The V gene lost 1 base and the J gene lost 4 bases, with 11 bases spanning the gap. The CDR3 totals 14 residues. The germline V gene encodes CDR1 LGHNA and CDR2 YNFKEQ.